These 9 T cell receptor beta chains share one sample of origin, sequenced in a study of identical twins. MiXCR was run by TCRdb on the 5' RACE reads, yielding one entry per CDR3 protein. The repertoire holds 640,000 or so distinct CDR3 sequences, with 6.1% as singletons. Specimen: naive T cells sorted from blood. The receptors derive from a man aged 18 to 29 in good health.

This clonotype was found a few times. The chain employs TRBV20-1 and TRBJ1-6; tentative D call: TRBD1 (6 bases). CDR1 DFQATT and CDR2 SNEGSKA come from the germline V gene (reference sequence). V was pared by 0 bases and J by 3 bases, with 15 bases between. This CDR3 contains 17 residues. The CDR3 sequence: CSARDSTGFGYNSPLHF. CDR3 nucleotides: TGCAGTGCTAGAGATAGTACAGGGTTCGGCTATAATTCACCCCTCCACTTT.

This clonotype was seen a few times. The rearrangement uses TRBV20-1 and TRBJ2-7; D not resolved. The germline gives CDR1 DFQATT, CDR2 SNEGSKA (reference sequence). There are 13 residues in the CDR3. V dropped 5 bases and J dropped 2 bases, with 13 bases sitting between them. Here the CDR3 DNA reads TGCAGTGCTCGCCGGGCCCAGGCCTACGAGCAGTACGTC. Translating gives CSARRAQAYEQYV.

This clonotype appeared many times. The rearrangement joins TRBV20-1 to TRBJ2-1, with 10 bases identical to TRBD2. V was clipped by 5 bases and J by 5 bases; unmatched bases: 3. The CDR3 totals 13 residues. Germline loops: CDR1 DFQATT, CDR2 SNEGSKA (reference sequence). DNA of the CDR3: TGCAGTGCTCCACTAGCGGGGAACAATGAGCAGTTCTTC. It codes for CSAPLAGNNEQFF.

The chain carries TRBV10-2 and TRBJ1-4; weak D call: TRBD1 (5 bases). CDR3 size: 14 residues. Germline V CDR1 and CDR2: WSHSY, SAAADI. V was shortened by 2 bases and J by 7 bases, with 11 bases between the two germline ends. This CDR3 is CASSELGPGEKLFF. The CDR3 coding sequence is TGCGCCAGCAGTGAGCTGGGACCCGGTGAAAAACTGTTTTTT.

J is TRBJ2-3 and V is TRBV10-3; 8 nucleotides align to TRBD1. J lost 3 bases, V lost 7 bases, and 9 bases had no gene match. Germline V gene data show CDR1 as ENHRY and CDR2 as SYGVKD. This CDR3 has 15 residues. The DNA for the CDR3 is TGTGCCATCACCGACGGAGACAGGGGAACAGATACGCAGTATTTT. Encoded protein: CAITDGDRGTDTQYF.

The V and J genes are TRBV20-1 and TRBJ2-4, with D tentatively TRBD1 or TRBD2 (5 bases each). The germline V gene has CDR1 DFQATT and CDR2 SNEGSKA (reference sequence). The ends were cut back, 7 bases at V and 7 bases at J, with 11 bases in the middle. CDR3 size: 11 residues. CDR3 region: CSVRGDNIQYF. The DNA for the CDR3 is TGCAGTGTCAGAGGGGACAACATTCAGTACTTC.

The table lists this clonotype with many counts. The CDR3 nucleotides are TGCAGTGCTAGGTCAGGGGGAGGTGAAGCTTTCTTT. This gives the protein CSARSGGGEAFF. J is TRBJ1-1 and V is TRBV20-1; TRBD1 matches 7 bases. The CDR3 has 12 residues. V trimming: 3 bases; J trimming: 7 bases; junction bases outside the gene matches: 5. CDR1 and CDR2 from the germline V gene are DFQATT and SNEGSKA (reference sequence).

This clonotype was seen many times. This chain uses TRBV2 with TRBJ2-6; D is unresolved. Trimming stripped 0 bases from V and 2 bases from J, with 8 bases between. The CDR3 is 16 residues long. Germline lookup yields CDR1 SNHLY and CDR2 FYNNEI. Here the CDR3 reads CASSEARLAGANVLTF. DNA of the CDR3: TGTGCCAGCAGTGAAGCGCGGTTGGCTGGGGCCAACGTCCTGACTTTC.

This clonotype was detected ten times or more. The chain is built from TRBV5-1 and TRBJ1-1; 8 positions agree with TRBD1. This CDR3 region has 18 residues. From germline, CDR1 is SGHRS and CDR2 YFSETQ. Trimming removed 0 bases from V and 7 bases from J; junction bases left unmatched: 17. CDR3 in DNA: TGCGCCAGCAGCTTGGAAATCCGTGCGACAGGGGCGGCTGGTGAAGCTTTCTTT. Translation: CASSLEIRATGAAGEAFF. Supplemented by reference TRBV5-1 and TRBJ1-1, the full variable domain reads KAGVTQTPRYLIKTRGQQVTLSCSPISGHRSVSWYQQTPGQGLQFLFEYFSETQRNKGNFPGRFSGRQFSNSRSEMNVSTLELGDSALYLCASSLEIRATGAAGEAFFGQGTRLTVV.